Following are 21 T cell receptor beta chains from one sample sequenced in a study of glioma-infiltrating T cells. The iRepertoire nested amplicon-rescue multiplex PCR amplified TCR alpha and beta CDR3s from RNA. Via MiXCR, TCRdb re-called the multiplex PCR reads, giving one row per CDR3 protein. There are about 140,000 distinct CDR3 sequences in the sample; 35% to 50% occur only once, and around 18% lies in the top ten. Sequencing was carried out using glioma tissue, nonneoplastic brain tissue, or PBMCs (not recorded which). The receptor source for this set is a human donor with low-grade glioma or glioblastoma, undergoing nonglioma brain surgery, or in good health (not recorded which).

V usage is TRBV12-3 or TRBV12-4 and J usage is TRBJ1-3; maybe TRBD1 (6 bases). The V end was cut by 4 bases, the J end by 2 bases, with 9 bases between. CDR3 length equals 14 residues. CDR3 loop: CASSSQGPGNTIYF. CDR3 DNA sequence: TGTGCCAGCAGTTCTCAGGGGCCTGGAAACACCATATATTTT.

The genes are TRBV10-1 and TRBJ2-3, with D hard to call. The CDR3 totals 15 residues. V shed 0 bases and J shed 1 base, with 8 bases lying between them. Germline values: CDR1 WNHNN, CDR2 SYGVQD (reference sequence). Written as DNA, the CDR3 is TGCGCCAGCAGTGAGTCAAGTAGTGGCACAGATACGCAGTATTTT. Its translation is CASSESSSGTDTQYF.

This clonotype was found a few times. The chain is built from TRBV12-3 or TRBV12-4 and TRBJ1-5, with D possibly being TRBD1 (5 bases). Trimming shortened V by 6 bases and J by 2 bases, and 8 bases separated the two germline ends. The CDR3 is 13 residues long. The CDR3 here is CASSQGGNQPQHF. Here the CDR3 DNA reads TGTGCCAGCAGCCAGGGTGGCAATCAGCCCCAGCATTTT.

The CDR3 here is CASSQARGQAYGYTF. DNA of the CDR3: TGTGCCAGCAGCCAAGCTAGGGGACAGGCCTATGGCTACACCTTC. The gene calls are TRBV3-1 and TRBJ1-2; 8 nucleotides agree with TRBD1. Losses at the gene ends were 1 base for V and 4 bases for J; bases not matched to a gene: 5. The CDR3 is made up of 15 amino acids. Per germline, CDR1 LGHDT and CDR2 YNNKEL (reference sequence).

This clonotype was observed a handful of times. The CDR3 is CASSSLSSYNEQFF. For the CDR3, the DNA is TGTGCCAGCAGTTCCCTCAGCTCCTACAATGAGCAGTTCTTC. The genes are TRBV12-3 or TRBV12-4 and TRBJ2-1, with D uncertain. V was pared by 4 bases and J by 0 bases, with 7 bases between. CDR3 length: 14 amino acids.

This clonotype showed up just a few times. The chain employs TRBV20-1 and TRBJ1-1; 7 bases line up with TRBD1. Germline lookup yields CDR1 DFQATT and CDR2 SNEGSKA (reference sequence). The CDR3 contains 12 residues. Trimming took 4 bases from V and 3 from J; bases not matched to a gene: 2. CDR3 sequence: CSANRGDTEAFF. In nucleotides, the CDR3 is TGCAGTGCTAACAGGGGAGACACTGAAGCTTTCTTT.

The rearrangement uses TRBV9 and TRBJ2-3; 8 nucleotides agree with TRBD1. The CDR3 totals 15 residues. V was pared by 3 bases and J by 2 bases, with 5 bases of the junction left unmatched. CDR1 and CDR2 from the germline V gene are SGDLS and YYNGEE. CDR3 in DNA: TGTGCCAGCAGCGACACAGGGGGGTACACAGATACGCAGTATTTT. It codes for CASSDTGGYTDTQYF.

This clonotype was seen ten or more times. In DNA, the CDR3 is TGTGCCAGCAGTTTCCAGGGAACCACTGAAGCTTTCTTT. Translated: CASSFQGTTEAFF. This chain joins TRBV27 and TRBJ1-1; perhaps TRBD1 as D (5 bases). The CDR3 is 13 residues long. Germline-derived CDR1 and CDR2 are MNHEY and SMNVEV (reference sequence). V dropped 3 bases and J dropped 4 bases, with 9 bases sitting between them.

The chain carries TRBV7-2 and TRBJ1-1, with D possibly matching TRBD1 (5 bases). The V end lost 2 bases, the J end lost 4 bases, and 11 bases lay between the germline ends. The CDR3 extends over 14 amino acids. Germline-derived CDR1 and CDR2 are SGHTA and FQGNSA. The CDR3 nucleotides are TGTGCCAGCAGCTTACCAGGGATACTCACTGAAGCTTTCTTT. Amino acid sequence: CASSLPGILTEAFF.

This sequence joins TRBV7-9 and TRBJ2-2; no clear D gene. Germline assignment: CDR1 SEHNR and CDR2 FQNEAQ (reference sequence). This CDR3 spans 13 amino acids. V gave up 1 base and J gave up 6 bases, with 6 bases separating them. The CDR3 region is CASSLVAPGELFF. The CDR3, as DNA: TGTGCCAGCAGCTTAGTAGCCCCCGGGGAGCTGTTTTTT. Variable domain in full (rest from reference TRBV7-9 and TRBJ2-2): DTGVSQNPRHKITKRGQNVTFRCDPISEHNRLYWYRQTLGQGPEFLTYFQNEAQLEKSRLLSDRFSAERPKGSFSTLEIQRTEQGDSAMYLCASSLVAPGELFFGEGSRLTVL.

This chain links TRBV27 with TRBJ1-1; 9 nucleotides match TRBD1. CDR1 and CDR2 (germline): MNHEY, SMNVEV (reference sequence). This CDR3 is built from 15 residues. V was clipped by 3 bases and J by 1 base; unmatched bases: 3. The CDR3 is CASSFLGQGNTEAFF. DNA for the CDR3: TGTGCCAGCAGTTTCTTGGGACAGGGGAACACTGAAGCTTTCTTT.

In its sample, this clonotype was seen many times. The rearrangement links TRBV28 to TRBJ2-7; a possible D gene is TRBD1 (6 bases). Germline lookup yields CDR1 MDHEN and CDR2 SYDVKM. This CDR3 is built from 15 residues. V was shortened by 4 bases and J by 2 bases, with 15 bases between the two germline ends. DNA of the CDR3: TGTGCCAGCAGTTCCATAAACAGGGAGACCTACGAGCAGTACTTC. It yields the protein CASSSINRETYEQYF.

This clonotype was seen a handful of times. The rearrangement joins TRBV7-2 to TRBJ2-5; D call uncertain. Germline loops: CDR1 SGHTA, CDR2 FQGNSA. The CDR3 contains 15 residues. Trimming removed 6 bases at V and 2 bases at J, with 16 bases between. The CDR3 is CASSSTRNFQETQYF. The CDR3 DNA reads TGTGCCAGCAGTTCCACGCGGAACTTTCAAGAGACCCAGTACTTC.

This clonotype has only a few counts. V usage is TRBV6-1 and J usage is TRBJ1-1, with D uncertain. The CDR3 runs 14 residues. CDR1 and CDR2 (germline): MNHNS, SASEGT. Trimming left V 8 bases short and J 4 bases short, with 17 bases between. CDR3 in amino acids: CASVFGGSVTEAFF. The CDR3 nucleotides are TGTGCCAGCGTTTTCGGAGGGTCGGTCACTGAAGCTTTCTTT.

The chain recombines TRBV6-4 with TRBJ2-2; D is undetermined. Germline lookup yields CDR1 MRHNA and CDR2 SNTAGT. The CDR3 has 14 residues. V was clipped by 5 bases and J by 3 bases, with 10 bases between them. The CDR3 reads CASSYGRHTGELFF. The CDR3 nucleotides read TGTGCCAGCAGTTATGGACGTCACACCGGGGAGCTGTTTTTT.

This chain uses TRBV12-3 or TRBV12-4 with TRBJ1-1; 8 nucleotides agree with TRBD1. V trimming: 5 bases; J trimming: 2 bases; junction bases outside the gene matches: 4. The CDR3 consists of 14 residues. CDR3: CASSMGQVNTEAFF. CDR3 nucleotides: TGTGCCAGCAGTATGGGACAGGTAAACACTGAAGCTTTCTTT.

This clonotype was counted only a few times. V and J are TRBV6-2 or TRBV6-3 and TRBJ2-7; D unclear. The germline CDR1 and CDR2 sequences are MNHEY and SVGEGT. This CDR3 spans 14 amino acids. V dropped 2 bases and J dropped 5 bases, with 13 bases sitting between them. The CDR3 sequence is CASSYGQVGNEQYF. CDR3 nucleotides: TGTGCCAGCAGTTACGGGCAGGTGGGTAACGAGCAGTACTTC.

This clonotype has a handful of counts. The chain uses TRBV12-3 or TRBV12-4 and TRBJ2-3; D uncertain. The CDR3 totals 13 residues. V lost 3 bases, J lost 6 bases, and 10 bases lay in between. The CDR3 DNA sequence: TGTGCCAGCAGTTTGACGAGAGTCGATACGCAGTATTTT. Translation gives CASSLTRVDTQYF.

The chain combines TRBV3-1 with TRBJ1-2; 9 nucleotides match TRBD1. Germline CDR1 LGHDT, CDR2 YNNKEL (reference sequence). The trim removed 5 bases at V and 8 bases at J, leaving 9 bases unmatched. This CDR3 is 14 amino acids long. CDR3 sequence (DNA): TGTGCCAGCAGCGGAAGGGACAGGGATTTCGGCTACACCTTC. The encoded protein is CASSGRDRDFGYTF.

CDR3 sequence: CASSYSGGGNPEAFF. The CDR3 bases are TGTGCCAGCAGTTACTCTGGTGGAGGTAACCCTGAAGCTTTCTTT. The chain combines TRBV6-6 with TRBJ1-1; D gene unclear. Germline loops: CDR1 MNHNY, CDR2 SVGAGI (reference sequence). This CDR3 spans 15 amino acids. Trimming took 0 bases from V and 6 from J, leaving 14 bases between them.

The chain uses TRBV6-6 and TRBJ1-1; D is ambiguous. Trimming took 3 bases from V and 0 from J, leaving 11 bases between them. Germline values: CDR1 MNHNY, CDR2 SVGAGI (reference sequence). The CDR3 loop spans 15 amino acids. Here the CDR3 reads CASSYEVNMNTEAFF. The DNA of the CDR3 is TGTGCCAGCAGTTATGAAGTCAACATGAACACTGAAGCTTTCTTT.